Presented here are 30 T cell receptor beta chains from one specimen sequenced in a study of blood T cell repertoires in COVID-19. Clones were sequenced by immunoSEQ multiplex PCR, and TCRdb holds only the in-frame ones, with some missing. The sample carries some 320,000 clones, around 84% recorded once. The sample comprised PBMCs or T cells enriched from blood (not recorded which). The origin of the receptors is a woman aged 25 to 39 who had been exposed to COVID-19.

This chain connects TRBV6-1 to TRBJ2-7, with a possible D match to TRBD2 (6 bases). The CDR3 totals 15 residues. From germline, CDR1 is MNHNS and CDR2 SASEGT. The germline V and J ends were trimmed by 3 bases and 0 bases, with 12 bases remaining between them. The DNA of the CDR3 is TGTGCCAGCAGTGACCGGGAGAGGGTCTCCTACGAGCAGTACTTC. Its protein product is CASSDRERVSYEQYF.

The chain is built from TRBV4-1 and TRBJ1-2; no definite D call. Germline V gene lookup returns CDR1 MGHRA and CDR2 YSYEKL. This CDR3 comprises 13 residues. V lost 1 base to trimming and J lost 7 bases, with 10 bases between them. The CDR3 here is CASSQGMRRGYTF. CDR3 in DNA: TGCGCCAGCAGCCAAGGTATGCGGCGTGGCTACACCTTC.

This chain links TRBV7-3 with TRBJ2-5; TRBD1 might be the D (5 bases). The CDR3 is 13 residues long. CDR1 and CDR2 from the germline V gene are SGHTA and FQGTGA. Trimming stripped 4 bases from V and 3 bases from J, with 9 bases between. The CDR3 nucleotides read TGTGCCAGCAGCTCAGGGCCCGAAGAGACCCAGTACTTC. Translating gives CASSSGPEETQYF.

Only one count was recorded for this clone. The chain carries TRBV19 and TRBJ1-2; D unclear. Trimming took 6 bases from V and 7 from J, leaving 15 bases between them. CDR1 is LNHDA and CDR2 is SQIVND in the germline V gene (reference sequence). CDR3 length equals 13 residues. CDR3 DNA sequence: TGTGCCAGTAGCCACCGGGAGGAGAGTGGCTACACCTTC. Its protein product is CASSHREESGYTF.

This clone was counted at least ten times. The DNA for the CDR3 is TGTGCCACCAGCAGAGATACGCAGGGGGCCTCTTACAATGAGCAGTTCTTC. This translates into CATSRDTQGASYNEQFF. This chain links TRBV15 with TRBJ2-1; the match to TRBD1 covers 8 bases. The CDR3 length is 17 residues. The J segment lost 4 bases and the V segment lost 0 bases, leaving 8 bases of the junction unmatched. Germline V gene sequence: CDR1 LNHNV, CDR2 YYDKDF (reference sequence).

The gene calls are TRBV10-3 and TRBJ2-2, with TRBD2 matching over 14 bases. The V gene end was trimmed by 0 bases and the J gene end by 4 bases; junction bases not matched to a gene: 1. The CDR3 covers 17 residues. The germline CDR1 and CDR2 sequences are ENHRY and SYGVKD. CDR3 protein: CAISESGLAGGTGELFF. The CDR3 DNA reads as TGTGCCATCAGTGAGTCAGGACTAGCGGGGGGCACCGGGGAGCTGTTTTTT.

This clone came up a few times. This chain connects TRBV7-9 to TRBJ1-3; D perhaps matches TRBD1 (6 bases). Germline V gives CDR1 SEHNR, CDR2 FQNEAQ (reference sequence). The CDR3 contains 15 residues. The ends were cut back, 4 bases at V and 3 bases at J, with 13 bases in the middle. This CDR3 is CASSYTTGFGNTIYF. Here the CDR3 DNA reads TGTGCCAGCAGCTATACAACAGGGTTTGGAAACACCATATATTTT. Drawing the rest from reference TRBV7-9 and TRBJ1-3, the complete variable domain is DTGVSQNPRHKITKRGQNVTFRCDPISEHNRLYWYRQTLGQGPEFLTYFQNEAQLEKSRLLSDRFSAERPKGSFSTLEIQRTEQGDSAMYLCASSYTTGFGNTIYFGEGSWLTVV.

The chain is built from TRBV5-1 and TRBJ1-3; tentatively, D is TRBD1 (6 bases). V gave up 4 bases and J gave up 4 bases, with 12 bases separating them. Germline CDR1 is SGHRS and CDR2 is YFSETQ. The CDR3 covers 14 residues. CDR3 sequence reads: CASSRDKQGNTIYF. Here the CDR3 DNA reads TGCGCCAGCAGCCGGGACAAGCAAGGAAACACCATATATTTT.

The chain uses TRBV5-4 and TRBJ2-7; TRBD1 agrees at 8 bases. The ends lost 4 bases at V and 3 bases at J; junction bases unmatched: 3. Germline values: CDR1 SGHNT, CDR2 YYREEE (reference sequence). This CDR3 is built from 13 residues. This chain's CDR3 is CASSPDRGYEQYF. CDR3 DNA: TGTGCCAGCAGCCCTGACAGGGGCTACGAGCAGTACTTC.

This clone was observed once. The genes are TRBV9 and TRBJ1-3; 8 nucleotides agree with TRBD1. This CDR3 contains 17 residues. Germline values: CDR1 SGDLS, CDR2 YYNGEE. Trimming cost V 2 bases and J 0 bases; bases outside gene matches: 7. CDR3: CASSVYRGISSGNTIYF. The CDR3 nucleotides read TGTGCCAGCAGCGTGTACAGGGGGATCAGCTCTGGAAACACCATATATTTT. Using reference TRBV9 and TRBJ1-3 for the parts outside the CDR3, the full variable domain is DSGVTQTPKHLITATGQRVTLRCSPRSGDLSVYWYQQSLDQGLQFLIQYYNGEERAKGNILERFSAQQFPDLHSELNLSSLELGDSALYFCASSVYRGISSGNTIYFGEGSWLTVV.

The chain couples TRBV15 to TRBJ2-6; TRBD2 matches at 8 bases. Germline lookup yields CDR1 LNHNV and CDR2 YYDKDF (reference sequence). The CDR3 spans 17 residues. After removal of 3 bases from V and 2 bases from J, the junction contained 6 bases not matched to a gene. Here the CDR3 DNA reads TGTGCCACCAGCAGGGGACTAGTAACAACTGGGGCCAACGTCCTGACTTTC. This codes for CATSRGLVTTGANVLTF.

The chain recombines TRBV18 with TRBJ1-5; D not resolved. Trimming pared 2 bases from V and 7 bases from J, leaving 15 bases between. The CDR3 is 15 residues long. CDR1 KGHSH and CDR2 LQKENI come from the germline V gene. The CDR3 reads CASSPSIGDKQPQHF. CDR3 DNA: TGTGCCAGCTCACCATCAATCGGGGATAAGCAGCCCCAGCATTTT.

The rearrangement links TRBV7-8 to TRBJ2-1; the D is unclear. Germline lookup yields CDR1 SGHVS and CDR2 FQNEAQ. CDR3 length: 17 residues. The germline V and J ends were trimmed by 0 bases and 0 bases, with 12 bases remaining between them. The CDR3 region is CASSLAFAVGSYNEQFF. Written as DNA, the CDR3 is TGTGCCAGCAGCTTAGCCTTTGCGGTGGGCTCCTACAATGAGCAGTTCTTC.

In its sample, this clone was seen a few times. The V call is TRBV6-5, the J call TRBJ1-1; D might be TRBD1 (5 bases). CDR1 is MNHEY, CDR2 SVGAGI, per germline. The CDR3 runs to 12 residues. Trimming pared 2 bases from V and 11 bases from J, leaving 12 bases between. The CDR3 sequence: CASSYGGGSAFF. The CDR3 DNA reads TGTGCCAGCAGTTACGGGGGGGGATCGGCTTTCTTT.

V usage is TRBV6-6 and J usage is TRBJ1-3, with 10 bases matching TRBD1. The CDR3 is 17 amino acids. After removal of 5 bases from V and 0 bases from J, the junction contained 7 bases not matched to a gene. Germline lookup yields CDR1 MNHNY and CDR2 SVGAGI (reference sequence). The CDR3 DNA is TGTGCCAGCAGTCGACCGGGACAGGGGTCCTCTGGAAACACCATATATTTT. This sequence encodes CASSRPGQGSSGNTIYF.

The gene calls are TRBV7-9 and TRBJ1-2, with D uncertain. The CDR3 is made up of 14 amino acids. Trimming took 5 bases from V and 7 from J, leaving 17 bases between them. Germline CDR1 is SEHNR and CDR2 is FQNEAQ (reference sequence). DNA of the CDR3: TGTGCCAGCAGCCTTGACTCCTTCGGAAGTGGCTACACCTTC. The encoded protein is CASSLDSFGSGYTF.

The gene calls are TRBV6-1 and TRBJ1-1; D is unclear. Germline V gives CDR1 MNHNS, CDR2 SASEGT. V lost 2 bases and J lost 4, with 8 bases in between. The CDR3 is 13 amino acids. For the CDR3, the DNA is TGTGCCAGCAGTGAATCGAGGCGCACTGAAGCTTTCTTT. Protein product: CASSESRRTEAFF.

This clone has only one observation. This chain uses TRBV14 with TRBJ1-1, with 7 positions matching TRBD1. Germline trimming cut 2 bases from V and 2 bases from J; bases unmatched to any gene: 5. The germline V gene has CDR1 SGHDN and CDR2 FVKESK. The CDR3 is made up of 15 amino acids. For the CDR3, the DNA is TGTGCCAGCAGCCAAAGATGGGACAGTAACACTGAAGCTTTCTTT. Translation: CASSQRWDSNTEAFF. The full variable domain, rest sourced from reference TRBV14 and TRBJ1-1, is EAGVTQFPSHSVIEKGQTVTLRCDPISGHDNLYWYRRVMGKEIKFLLHFVKESKQDESGMPNNRFLAERTGGTYSTLKVQPAELEDSGVYFCASSQRWDSNTEAFFGQGTRLTVV.

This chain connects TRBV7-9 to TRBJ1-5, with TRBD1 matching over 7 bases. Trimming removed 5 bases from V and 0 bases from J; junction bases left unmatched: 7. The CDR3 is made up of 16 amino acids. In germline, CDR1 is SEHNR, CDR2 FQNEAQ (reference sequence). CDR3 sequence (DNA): TGTGCCAGCAGCCGCGGGACAGTGTATAGCAATCAGCCCCAGCATTTT. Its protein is CASSRGTVYSNQPQHF.

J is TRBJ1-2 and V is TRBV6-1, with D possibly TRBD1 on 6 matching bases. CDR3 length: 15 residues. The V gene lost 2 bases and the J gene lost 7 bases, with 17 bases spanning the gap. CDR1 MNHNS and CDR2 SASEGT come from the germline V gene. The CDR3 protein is CASSELRGPGGGYTF. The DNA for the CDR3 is TGTGCCAGCAGTGAACTCAGGGGCCCCGGTGGTGGCTACACCTTC.

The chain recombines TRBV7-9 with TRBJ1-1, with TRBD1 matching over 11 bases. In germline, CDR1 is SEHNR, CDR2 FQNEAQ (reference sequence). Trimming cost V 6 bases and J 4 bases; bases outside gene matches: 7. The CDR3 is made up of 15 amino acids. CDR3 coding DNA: TGTGCCAGCAGGATGGACAGGGGGCAGGGCACTGAAGCTTTCTTT. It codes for CASRMDRGQGTEAFF.

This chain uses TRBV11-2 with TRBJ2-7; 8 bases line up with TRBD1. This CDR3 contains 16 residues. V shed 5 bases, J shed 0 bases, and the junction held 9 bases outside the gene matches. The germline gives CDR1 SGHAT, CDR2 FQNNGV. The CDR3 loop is CASSPRDRFISYEQYF. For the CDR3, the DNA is TGTGCCAGCAGCCCCCGGGACAGGTTTATCTCCTACGAGCAGTACTTC.

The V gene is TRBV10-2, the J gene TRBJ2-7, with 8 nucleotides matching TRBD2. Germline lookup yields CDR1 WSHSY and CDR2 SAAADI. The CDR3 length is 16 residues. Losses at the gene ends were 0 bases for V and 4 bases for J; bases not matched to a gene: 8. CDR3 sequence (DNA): TGCGCCAGCAGTGAGTCGAAGAGCGGGAGTAGGTACGAGCAGTACTTC. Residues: CASSESKSGSRYEQYF.

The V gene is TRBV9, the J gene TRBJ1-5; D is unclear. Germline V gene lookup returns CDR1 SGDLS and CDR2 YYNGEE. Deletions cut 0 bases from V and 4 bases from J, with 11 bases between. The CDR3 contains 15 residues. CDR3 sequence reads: CASSVDGNPNQPQHF. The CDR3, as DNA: TGTGCCAGCAGCGTAGACGGGAATCCTAATCAGCCCCAGCATTTT.

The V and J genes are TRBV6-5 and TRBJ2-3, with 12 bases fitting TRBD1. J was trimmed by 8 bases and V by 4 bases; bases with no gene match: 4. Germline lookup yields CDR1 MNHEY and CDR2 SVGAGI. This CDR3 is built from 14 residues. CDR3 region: CASSLGQGAGTQYF. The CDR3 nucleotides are TGTGCCAGCAGTTTGGGACAGGGGGCGGGTACGCAGTATTTT.

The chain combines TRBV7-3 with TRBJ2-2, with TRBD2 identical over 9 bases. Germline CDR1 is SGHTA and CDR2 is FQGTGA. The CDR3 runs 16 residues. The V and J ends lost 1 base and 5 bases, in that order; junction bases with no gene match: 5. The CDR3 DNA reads TGTGCCAGCAGCTTAATGGGGCTAGCGGGGACCGGGGAGCTGTTTTTT. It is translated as CASSLMGLAGTGELFF.

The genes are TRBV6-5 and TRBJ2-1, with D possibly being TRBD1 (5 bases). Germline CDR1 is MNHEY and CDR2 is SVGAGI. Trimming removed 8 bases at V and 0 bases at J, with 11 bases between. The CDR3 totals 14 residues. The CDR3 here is CASRAGSSYNEQFF. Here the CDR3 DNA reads TGTGCCAGCCGCGCAGGGTCCTCCTACAATGAGCAGTTCTTC.

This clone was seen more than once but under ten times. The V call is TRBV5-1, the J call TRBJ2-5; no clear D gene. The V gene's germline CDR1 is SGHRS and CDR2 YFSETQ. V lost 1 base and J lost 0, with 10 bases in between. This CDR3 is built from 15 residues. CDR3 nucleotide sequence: TGCGCCAGCAGCTTGCGTGTAACAGACCAAGAGACCCAGTACTTC. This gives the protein CASSLRVTDQETQYF.

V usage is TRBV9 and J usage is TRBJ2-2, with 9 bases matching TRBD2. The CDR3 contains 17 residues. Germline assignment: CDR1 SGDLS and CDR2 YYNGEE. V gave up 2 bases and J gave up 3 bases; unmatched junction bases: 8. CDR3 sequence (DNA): TGTGCCAGCAGCGTCCCCCCGGCGGGAGGGGACACCGGGGAGCTGTTTTTT. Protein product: CASSVPPAGGDTGELFF. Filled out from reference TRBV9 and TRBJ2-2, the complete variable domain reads DSGVTQTPKHLITATGQRVTLRCSPRSGDLSVYWYQQSLDQGLQFLIQYYNGEERAKGNILERFSAQQFPDLHSELNLSSLELGDSALYFCASSVPPAGGDTGELFFGEGSRLTVL.

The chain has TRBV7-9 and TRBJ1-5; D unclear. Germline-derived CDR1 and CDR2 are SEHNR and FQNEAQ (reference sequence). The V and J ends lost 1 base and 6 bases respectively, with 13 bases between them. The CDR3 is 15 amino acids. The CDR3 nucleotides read TGTGCCAGCAGCTTAGATGGCGGTTTGTTTCAGCCCCAGCATTTT. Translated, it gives CASSLDGGLFQPQHF.